This T cell receptor beta chain was identified in a study of T cell clonality in common variable immunodeficiency. Whole-study findings and limits: In common variable immunodeficiency, TCR beta chains reportedly carried fewer deletions and N-nucleotide insertions. CVID subjects shared fewer TCRbeta clones than healthy controls did. Compared with healthy controls, CVID subjects showed increased TCRbeta clonality, mostly in about a third.

CVID and control samples used equivalent genomic DNA input. Sequencing used immunoSEQ multiplex PCR; TCRdb keeps in-frame clones, though not all of them. This repertoire holds 25,000 to 35,000 clones, and none appear only once. The germline gives CDR1 LNHDA, CDR2 SQIVND (reference sequence). Trimming removed 3 bases at V and 5 bases at J, with 7 bases between. CDR3 length: 12 residues. This clone was seen many times. Antigen: not known. The read halts 3 residues ahead of the CDR3 end, with the missing end drawn from the germline J gene. This chain uses TRBV19 with TRBJ2-5; D unresolved. The sequenced sample was peripheral blood mononuclear cells. The receptor's source is a person aged 18 to 75 in good health. The CDR3 protein is CASSMVGETQYF. The DNA read from the CDR3 is TGTGCCAGTAGTATGGTAGGGGAGACC.